This TCR beta chain was sequenced for a study of blood T cell repertoires in COVID-19. Libraries were prepared by immunoSEQ multiplex PCR; TCRdb keeps only in-frame clonotypes and omits some of them. The sample includes about 250,000 clones, roughly 85% of them seen just once. With 0 bases removed from V and 4 bases from J, the gap between germline ends came to 9 bases. The germline CDR1 and CDR2 sequences are MGHRA and YSYEKL. The length of the CDR3 is 14 residues. The TCR comes from a man aged 50-60 years with COVID-19, enrolled during active disease. The chain couples TRBV4-1 to TRBJ1-2; tentative D call: TRBD1 (6 bases). Source material: peripheral blood. The CDR3 bases are TGCGCCAGCAGCCAAGATGACAGGCTCTATGGCTACACCTTC. It translates to CASSQDDRLYGYTF.